The 27 T cell receptor beta chains listed next were all sequenced from one sample in a study of cytomegalovirus exposure and HLA in healthy donors. The study ran its PCR with 60 Vbeta and 13 Jbeta primers. The method was immunoSEQ multiplex PCR; TCRdb's version includes in-frame clones alone and lacks a portion of them. The sample holds fewer than 100,000 clones, under 9% seen once. The specimen was PBMCs. The origin of the receptors is a man between 45 and 60 years old in good health and CMV-seronegative.

This clone was found a few times. The V gene is TRBV27, the J gene TRBJ1-2, with 8 positions matching TRBD1. CDR3 size: 15 residues. V lost 5 bases to trimming and J lost 4 bases; unmatched junction nucleotides: 9. Looked up from germline, CDR1 is MNHEY and CDR2 is SMNVEV (reference sequence). In nucleotides, the CDR3 is TGTGCCAGCAGTCCGTCCGGACAGGGTGGCTATGGCTACACCTTC. Translated, it gives CASSPSGQGGYGYTF.

This clone was seen only a few times. The chain employs TRBV9 and TRBJ2-1, with 13 bases lining up with TRBD2. The V gene end was trimmed by 3 bases and the J gene end by 10 bases; junction bases not matched to a gene: 10. The germline V gene has CDR1 SGDLS and CDR2 YYNGEE. The CDR3 consists of 16 residues. CDR3 region: CASSAHGLAGDKEQFF. The CDR3 DNA follows: TGTGCCAGCAGCGCCCACGGACTAGCGGGAGATAAAGAGCAGTTCTTC.

The chain is built from TRBV2 and TRBJ1-2, with 8 bases aligning to TRBD1. Trimming at V came to 4 bases and at J to 12 bases, leaving 10 bases not matched to a gene. The length of the CDR3 is 13 residues. Germline-derived CDR1 and CDR2 are SNHLY and FYNNEI. CDR3 DNA: TGTGCCAGCAGTGGGGACAGGAGATCTGACAACACCTTC. Encoded protein: CASSGDRRSDNTF.

In this sample, this clone turned up a few times. The rearrangement uses TRBV5-1 and TRBJ1-3; 9 nucleotides align to TRBD1. Germline CDR1 SGHRS, CDR2 YFSETQ. This CDR3 has 15 amino acids. Trimming removed 2 bases from V and 7 bases from J; junction bases left unmatched: 7. The CDR3, as DNA: TGCGCCAGCAGCTTCGGGACAGGGAACGGGAACACCATATATTTT. Protein sequence: CASSFGTGNGNTIYF.

In this sample, this clone turned up a few times. The J gene is TRBJ2-1, the V gene TRBV4-1; 7 bases map to TRBD1. The V gene's germline CDR1 is MGHRA and CDR2 YSYEKL. There are 14 residues in the CDR3. V lost 4 bases and J lost 3; bases outside the gene matches: 3. DNA of the CDR3: TGCGCCAGCAGCCCCGGGACAGTCTACAATGAGCAGTTCTTC. Translating it yields CASSPGTVYNEQFF.

V and J are TRBV6-5 and TRBJ1-1; D is uncertain. Germline V gene lookup returns CDR1 MNHEY and CDR2 SVGAGI. V was pared by 0 bases and J by 1 base, with 3 bases between. This CDR3 spans 13 amino acids. This CDR3 is CASSYSRNTEAFF. CDR3 coding DNA: TGTGCCAGCAGTTACTCGAGGAACACTGAAGCTTTCTTT.

This clone has only a few counts. The chain uses TRBV30 and TRBJ2-1, with a weak D call TRBD2 (6 bases). Germline values: CDR1 GTSNPN, CDR2 SVGIG (reference sequence). The CDR3 sequence is 11 residues long. The CDR3: CRGAMDNEQFF. As DNA, the CDR3 is TGTCGCGGGGCGATGGACAATGAGCAGTTCTTC.

This clone has only a few counts. The J gene is TRBJ1-1, the V gene TRBV18; 10 positions agree with TRBD1. Germline V gives CDR1 KGHSH, CDR2 LQKENI. The CDR3 is 17 residues long. J lost 3 bases, V lost 2 bases, and 9 bases had no gene match. As DNA, the CDR3 is TGTGCCAGCTCACCATTAGGCCCCGGGACAGGGGACACTGAAGCTTTCTTT. Its translation: CASSPLGPGTGDTEAFF. Complete variable domain (other parts from reference TRBV18 and TRBJ1-1): NAGVMQNPRHLVRRRGQEARLRCSPMKGHSHVYWYRQLPEEGLKFMVYLQKENIIDESGMPKERFSAEFPKEGPSILRIQQVVRGDSAAYFCASSPLGPGTGDTEAFFGQGTRLTVV.

The chain is built from TRBV2 and TRBJ1-6; D is perhaps TRBD1 (6 bases). The CDR3 sequence is 14 residues long. Germline V gene sequence: CDR1 SNHLY, CDR2 FYNNEI. V dropped 5 bases and J dropped 6 bases, with 11 bases sitting between them. CDR3 sequence: CASSSRGGNSPLHF. CDR3 nucleotides: TGTGCCAGCAGTTCCCGAGGGGGTAATTCACCCCTCCACTTT.

This clone was detected only a few times. The V gene is TRBV10-3, the J gene TRBJ1-1; weak D call: TRBD1 (5 bases). This CDR3 has 13 residues. The V gene's germline CDR1 is ENHRY and CDR2 SYGVKD. The germline V and J ends were trimmed by 5 bases and 11 bases, with 18 bases remaining between them. The chain's CDR3 is CAISPGRGGNAFF. CDR3 coding DNA: TGTGCCATCAGTCCGGGAAGGGGAGGGAATGCTTTCTTT.

The J gene is TRBJ2-3, the V gene TRBV7-3; D is perhaps TRBD1 (6 bases). V shed 2 bases and J shed 2 bases, with 11 bases lying between them. Germline-derived CDR1 and CDR2 are SGHTA and FQGTGA. The CDR3 spans 15 residues. In DNA, the CDR3 is TGTGCCAGCAGCTTAGTGGCAGGGGCCACAGATACGCAGTATTTT. The encoded protein is CASSLVAGATDTQYF.

Only one count was recorded for this clone. The genes are TRBV2 and TRBJ2-5; D call uncertain. The J call may be in error: the DNA end matches TRBJ2-7 better. CDR1 and CDR2 (germline): SNHLY, FYNNEI. The CDR3 contains 13 residues. The CDR3 DNA reads as TGTGCCAGCAAAGATTATGGGGACTACGAGCAGTACTTC. The encoded protein is CASKDYGDYEQYF.

This clone came up a few times. This chain uses TRBV6-5 with TRBJ2-7, with 10 bases matching TRBD2. J was trimmed by 4 bases and V by 2 bases; bases with no gene match: 8. This CDR3 is built from 16 residues. Germline lookup yields CDR1 MNHEY and CDR2 SVGAGI. The CDR3 sequence is CASSYPLSGGAYEQYF. CDR3 nucleotide sequence: TGTGCCAGCAGTTACCCCCTAAGCGGGGGGGCTTACGAGCAGTACTTC.

Details on this clone: A read error may produce the germline difference seen at one junction end. The identical CDR3 is also encoded by other nucleotide sequences in the sample. The V gene is TRBV25-1, the J gene TRBJ1-1; D is perhaps TRBD1 (5 bases). Germline V CDR1 and CDR2: MGHDK, SYGVNS. This CDR3 has 13 residues. CDR3 amino acids: CASSQTEYTEAFF. CDR3 coding DNA: TGTGCCAGCAGCCAGACAGAATACACTGAAGCTTTCTTC.

This clone was seen a few times. V usage is TRBV5-1 and J usage is TRBJ2-7, with 8 bases lining up with TRBD1. The V gene's germline CDR1 is SGHRS and CDR2 YFSETQ. V shed 0 bases, J shed 1 base, and the junction held 6 bases outside the gene matches. CDR3 length: 16 residues. The chain's CDR3 is CASSLASGQGSYEQYF. For the CDR3, the DNA is TGCGCCAGCAGCTTGGCTTCCGGACAGGGATCCTACGAGCAGTACTTC.

This clone was found a few times. The chain recombines TRBV5-1 with TRBJ2-1; 9 nucleotides match TRBD2. Germline V lookup: CDR1 SGHRS, CDR2 YFSETQ. V dropped 4 bases and J dropped 7; count of bases not matched to a gene: 12. CDR3 size: 16 residues. The CDR3 is CASSPAVAGGQNEQFF. The CDR3 bases are TGCGCCAGCAGCCCAGCTGTTGCGGGAGGGCAGAATGAGCAGTTCTTC.

V and J are TRBV7-6 and TRBJ2-1, with 8 bases identical to TRBD2. CDR1 is SGHVS and CDR2 is FNYEAQ in the germline V gene. This CDR3 region has 16 residues. V trimming: 5 bases; J trimming: 0 bases; junction bases outside the gene matches: 6. The CDR3 reads CASSATGGASYNEQFF. CDR3 in DNA: TGTGCCAGCAGCGCCACCGGGGGGGCCTCCTACAATGAGCAGTTCTTC.

This clone was observed at least ten times. The chain uses TRBV2 and TRBJ2-7, with D unresolved. This CDR3 is built from 13 residues. The V end was cut by 4 bases, the J end by 4 bases, with 11 bases between. In germline, CDR1 is SNHLY, CDR2 FYNNEI. CDR3 DNA sequence: TGTGCCAGCAGTGGGCAAAGAAGTTACGAGCAGTACTTC. Amino acids: CASSGQRSYEQYF.

The chain joins TRBV15 to TRBJ1-3, with a weak D call TRBD1 (5 bases). V was trimmed by 5 bases and J by 4 bases, leaving 9 bases between them. The CDR3 totals 13 residues. Germline V gene lookup returns CDR1 LNHNV and CDR2 YYDKDF (reference sequence). The CDR3 coding sequence is TGTGCCACCAGCTCGGACAACGGAAACACCATATATTTT. Encoded protein: CATSSDNGNTIYF.

The chain combines TRBV28 with TRBJ2-5, with a possible D match to TRBD1 (6 bases). V shed 5 bases and J shed 2 bases, with 15 bases lying between them. The CDR3 sequence is 15 residues long. The germline gives CDR1 MDHEN, CDR2 SYDVKM. CDR3 sequence (DNA): TGTGCCAGCAGTCACCGGGACACACTTCAAGAGACCCAGTACTTC. This translates into CASSHRDTLQETQYF. Together with reference TRBV28 and TRBJ2-5, the CDR3 gives the full variable domain: DVKVTQSSRYLVKRTGEKVFLECVQDMDHENMFWYRQDPGLGLRLIYFSYDVKMKEKGDIPEGYSVSREKKERFSLILESASTNQTSMYLCASSHRDTLQETQYFGPGTRLLVL.

Regarding this clone: Germline and junction disagree at one end, which may indicate a read error. The CDR3 here is CASSVLSQESYEQHF. CDR3 DNA sequence: TGTGCCAGCAGTGTACTTTCACAGGAGTCCTACGAGCAGCACTTC. The chain couples TRBV25-1 to TRBJ2-7; tentatively, D is TRBD1 (5 bases). Germline CDR1 and CDR2: MGHDK and SYGVNS. The CDR3 is 15 amino acids.

V is TRBV7-8 and J is TRBJ2-1, with D uncertain. The length of the CDR3 is 17 residues. Between the trimmed V and J ends, which lost 5 bases and 1 base, there was a span of 18 bases. Germline V lookup: CDR1 SGHVS, CDR2 FQNEAQ. CDR3 region: CASSPHHLDYSYNEQFF. CDR3 DNA: TGTGCCAGCAGCCCACACCATCTAGATTATTCCTACAATGAGCAGTTCTTC.

V gene TRBV10-3 combines with J gene TRBJ2-7; 9 positions match TRBD1. J was trimmed by 6 bases and V by 5 bases; bases with no gene match: 5. CDR1 and CDR2 (germline): ENHRY, SYGVKD. The CDR3 is 13 amino acids. CDR3 sequence reads: CAISRGQGGEQYF. As DNA, the CDR3 is TGTGCCATCAGTAGGGGACAGGGAGGCGAGCAGTACTTC.

This clone has a handful of counts. The J gene is TRBJ1-4, the V gene TRBV2, with unresolved D. The ends were cut back, 6 bases at V and 5 bases at J, with 16 bases in the middle. CDR3 length: 15 residues. Germline values: CDR1 SNHLY, CDR2 FYNNEI. CDR3 DNA: TGTGCCAGCAGCGTCCGCCCGGGAATAAATGAAAAACTGTTTTTT. It codes for CASSVRPGINEKLFF.

CDR3 protein: CASSVVAGDLTGELFF. CDR3 nucleotide sequence: TGTGCCAGCAGCGTAGTAGCGGGGGACCTCACCGGGGAGCTGTTTTTT. The rearrangement uses TRBV9 and TRBJ2-2, with 9 nucleotides matching TRBD2. The CDR3 is 16 residues long. J lost 4 bases, V lost 0 bases, and 4 bases had no gene match. The germline gives CDR1 SGDLS, CDR2 YYNGEE.

This clone was recorded a few times. This chain uses TRBV28 with TRBJ2-7, with 10 bases that match TRBD1. Per the germline V gene, CDR1 is MDHEN and CDR2 is SYDVKM. This CDR3 is built from 16 residues. V trimming: 7 bases; J trimming: 2 bases; junction bases outside the gene matches: 11. As DNA, the CDR3 is TGTGCCAGCACTATCCCCCTCGGACAGGGGGCCTACGAGCAGTACTTC. Amino acids: CASTIPLGQGAYEQYF.

This clone was observed a few times. The chain combines TRBV6-1 with TRBJ2-7; possibly TRBD1 for D (5 bases). Germline CDR1 and CDR2: MNHNS and SASEGT. V lost 2 bases and J lost 0, with 11 bases in between. The CDR3 has 15 amino acids. The CDR3 spells CASSERGNPSYEQYF. CDR3 in DNA: TGTGCCAGCAGTGAAAGGGGCAATCCCTCCTACGAGCAGTACTTC.